This TCR beta chain emerged from a study of T-cell reconstitution after alpha-beta-depleted transplantation in children. V lost 4 bases, J lost 0 bases, and 7 bases stayed unmatched. CDR3 length equals 17 residues. This sample's TCRbeta library carried unique molecular identifier barcodes. TCRdb itself ran the PCR reads through MiXCR, one entry per CDR3 protein. Among roughly 400,000 distinct CDR3 sequences listed, about 20% were seen once. The receptor was isolated from a human donor who donated a stem cell graft to a child with acute myeloid leukemia. The rearrangement joins TRBV12-3 or TRBV12-4 to TRBJ2-2, with 8 bases aligning to TRBD1. The sample in question was PBMCs from the stem cell graft donor, obtained from the stem cell graft. The CDR3 spells CASSWGPTGANTGELFF. The CDR3 DNA follows: TGTGCCAGCAGTTGGGGCCCGACAGGGGCGAACACCGGGGAGCTGTTTTTT.